The 24 T cell receptor beta chains below come from one sample, sequenced in a study of blood T cell repertoires in COVID-19. The data were produced by immunoSEQ multiplex PCR, yet TCRdb's version contains in-frame clones alone and is incomplete. The sample contains about 80,000 clones, around four fifths of which appear only once. Material for sequencing was peripheral blood. The receptors were gathered from a man older than 75 with active or convalescent COVID-19.

J is TRBJ1-2 and V is TRBV6-7; D not certain. TRBV6-7 is classed as an ORF, of uncertain function. V lost 5 bases, J lost 5 bases, and 9 bases lay in between. CDR3 size: 12 residues. The CDR3 bases are TGTGCCAGCAGTGACCGACTGTATGGCTACACCTTC. It encodes CASSDRLYGYTF.

The chain carries TRBV7-2 and TRBJ2-7, with 11 nucleotides matching TRBD2. Germline CDR1 reads SGHTA; CDR2 reads FQGNSA. V lost 3 bases to trimming and J lost 6 bases; unmatched junction nucleotides: 7. The CDR3 sequence is 15 residues long. CDR3 region: CASSLQTSGTGEQYF. CDR3 coding DNA: TGTGCCAGCAGCTTGCAGACTAGCGGGACCGGCGAGCAGTACTTC.

The chain is built from TRBV5-1 and TRBJ2-7; 12 bases are a match to TRBD1. The CDR3 runs to 14 residues. Trimming cost V 5 bases and J 5 bases; bases outside gene matches: 5. The germline V gene has CDR1 SGHRS and CDR2 YFSETQ. The CDR3 loop reads CASSPGTGGNEQYF. The DNA of the CDR3 is TGCGCCAGCAGTCCCGGGACAGGGGGCAACGAGCAGTACTTC.

The chain links TRBV3-1 (or the pseudogene TRBV3-2) to TRBJ2-7; 12 positions match TRBD2. This CDR3 spans 14 amino acids. Germline CDR1 reads LGHDT; CDR2 reads YNNKEL (reference sequence). The junction had 7 bases not matched to a gene; V was cut back by 11 bases and J by 2 bases. Written as DNA, the CDR3 is TGTGCCTGCCAGACTAGCGGGGGCGCCTACGAGCAGTACTTC. Amino acid sequence: CACQTSGGAYEQYF.

The sample holds one count of this clone. The chain links TRBV6-5 to TRBJ1-1; a possible D gene is TRBD1 (6 bases). Germline V gene sequence: CDR1 MNHEY, CDR2 SVGAGI. This CDR3 region has 14 residues. The V end lost 6 bases, the J end lost 7 bases, and 18 bases lay between the germline ends. CDR3 in DNA: TGTGCCAGCAGCCGAGGGGGGGGAGGAGGTGAAGCTTTCTTT. Translating gives CASSRGGGGGEAFF.

This clone has only one observation. This chain links TRBV27 with TRBJ2-7, with 8 bases aligning to TRBD2. The V and J ends lost 2 bases and 3 bases, in that order; junction bases with no gene match: 3. Germline V gives CDR1 MNHEY, CDR2 SMNVEV (reference sequence). The CDR3 spans 14 residues. The CDR3: CASSLSGRGYEQYF. The CDR3 bases are TGTGCCAGCAGTTTAAGCGGGAGAGGCTACGAGCAGTACTTC.

The V gene is TRBV6-6, the J gene TRBJ1-5; 7 bases fit TRBD1. V lost 6 bases and J lost 4; bases outside the gene matches: 6. CDR1 MNHNY and CDR2 SVGAGI come from the germline V gene (reference sequence). The length of the CDR3 is 14 residues. CDR3 in DNA: TGTGCCAGCAGCCTGGGACAGCAAAATCAGCCCCAGCATTTT. It yields the protein CASSLGQQNQPQHF.

The genes are TRBV6-5 and TRBJ1-4; D is undetermined. The V and J ends lost 8 bases and 3 bases respectively, with 10 bases between them. Germline V CDR1 and CDR2: MNHEY, SVGAGI. The CDR3 is 13 amino acids. The CDR3 is CASRGMANEKLFF. In DNA form, the CDR3 reads TGTGCCAGCCGAGGGATGGCTAATGAAAAACTGTTTTTT.

The chain is built from TRBV7-8 and TRBJ1-6, with a tentative D call TRBD1 (5 bases). The CDR3 sequence is 16 residues long. Germline CDR1 SGHVS, CDR2 FQNEAQ. V shed 4 bases and J shed 6 bases, with 16 bases lying between them. CDR3 in amino acids: CASSSPRPTANSPLHF. The DNA of the CDR3 is TGTGCCAGCAGCTCCCCCCGACCGACAGCTAATTCACCCCTCCACTTT. Drawing the rest from reference TRBV7-8 and TRBJ1-6, the complete variable domain is GAGVSQSPRYKVAKRGQDVALRCDPISGHVSLFWYQQALGQGPEFLTYFQNEAQLDKSGLPSDRFFAERPEGSVSTLKIQRTQQEDSAVYLCASSSPRPTANSPLHFGNGTRLTVT.

The rearrangement uses TRBV6-5 and TRBJ1-5; 7 bases match TRBD1. Germline CDR1 MNHEY, CDR2 SVGAGI. There are 15 residues in the CDR3. With V trimmed by 6 bases and J by 5 bases, 10 bases remained unmatched. The CDR3 bases are TGTGCCAGCAGCAGACAGGGTAGGGCGGATCAGCCCCAGCATTTT. Translating gives CASSRQGRADQPQHF.

The V gene is TRBV5-4, the J gene TRBJ1-4, with TRBD1 identical over 9 bases. CDR3 length: 14 amino acids. Losses at the gene ends were 4 bases for V and 8 bases for J; bases not matched to a gene: 6. Germline lookup yields CDR1 SGHNT and CDR2 YYREEE (reference sequence). This CDR3 reads CASSLQGAGEKLFF. The CDR3 DNA reads as TGTGCCAGCAGCCTACAGGGGGCCGGGGAAAAACTGTTTTTT. Using reference TRBV5-4 and TRBJ1-4 for the parts outside the CDR3, the full variable domain is ETGVTQSPTHLIKTRGQQVTLRCSSQSGHNTVSWYQQALGQGPQFIFQYYREEENGRGNFPPRFSGLQFPNYSSELNVNALELDDSALYLCASSLQGAGEKLFFGSGTQLSVL.

The chain combines TRBV6-6 with TRBJ1-5; D unresolved. The CDR3 has 14 residues. Germline V gene lookup returns CDR1 MNHNY and CDR2 SVGAGI (reference sequence). V was pared by 4 bases and J by 3 bases, with 10 bases between. DNA of the CDR3: TGTGCCAGCAGTTCCACATATGCCAATCAGCCCCAGCATTTT. This translates into CASSSTYANQPQHF.

This clone was seen just once. The rearrangement links TRBV18 to TRBJ2-1; tentatively, D is TRBD2 (5 bases). CDR3 length: 16 amino acids. Germline V lookup: CDR1 KGHSH, CDR2 LQKENI. V gave up 4 bases and J gave up 0 bases, with 13 bases separating them. The CDR3 protein is CASSHLDSSSYNEQFF. CDR3 in DNA: TGTGCCAGCTCACACTTGGACTCAAGCTCCTACAATGAGCAGTTCTTC.

Notes on this clone: The sample contains more than one DNA sequence encoding this CDR3. CDR3: CASSLRGNQPQHF. The CDR3 DNA follows: TGTGCCAGCAGCTTACGCGGAAATCAGCCCCAGCATTTT. The chain carries TRBV7-2 and TRBJ1-5; D unresolved. V dropped 2 bases and J dropped 4 bases, with 6 bases sitting between them. The CDR3 spans 13 residues. CDR1 is SGHTA, CDR2 FQGNSA, per germline. Supplemented by reference TRBV7-2 and TRBJ1-5, the full variable domain reads GAGVSQSPSNKVTEKGKDVELRCDPISGHTALYWYRQSLGQGLEFLIYFQGNSAPDKSGLPSDRFSAERTGGSVSTLTIQRTQQEDSAVYLCASSLRGNQPQHFGDGTRLSIL.

The rearrangement links TRBV10-1 to TRBJ1-5; D is undetermined. The V end lost 6 bases, the J end lost 2 bases, and 23 bases lay between the germline ends. Germline V gene sequence: CDR1 WNHNN, CDR2 SYGVQD (reference sequence). There are 18 residues in the CDR3. This chain's CDR3 is CASRRMGQRVNGNQPQHF. The CDR3 DNA reads TGCGCCAGCAGGCGTATGGGTCAGAGGGTGAATGGCAATCAGCCCCAGCATTTT.

This clone was counted once. The chain has TRBV18 and TRBJ2-1; 9 nucleotides match TRBD2. The CDR3 has 15 residues. Germline CDR1 reads KGHSH; CDR2 reads LQKENI. The V gene end was trimmed by 5 bases and the J gene end by 5 bases; junction bases not matched to a gene: 7. Here the CDR3 reads CASSAGLAKNNEQFF. The CDR3 nucleotides read TGTGCCAGCTCAGCAGGACTAGCGAAAAACAATGAGCAGTTCTTC.

The V and J genes are TRBV9 and TRBJ2-7; D might be TRBD2 (7 bases). The CDR3 is 16 residues long. V dropped 0 bases and J dropped 5 bases, with 18 bases sitting between them. CDR1 is SGDLS, CDR2 YYNGEE, per germline. DNA of the CDR3: TGTGCCAGCAGCGTAGCCCCACGGGGGGACAACCACGAGCAGTACTTC. Translated: CASSVAPRGDNHEQYF.

The chain joins TRBV11-2 to TRBJ2-3, with D perhaps TRBD1 (5 bases). The germline V and J ends were trimmed by 2 bases and 0 bases, with 21 bases remaining between them. This CDR3 comprises 19 residues. Germline CDR1 and CDR2: SGHAT and FQNNGV. The CDR3 region is CASSLRPAGMAKSTDTQYF. The CDR3 coding sequence is TGTGCCAGCAGCTTACGGCCGGCAGGGATGGCCAAAAGCACAGATACGCAGTATTTT.

The chain uses TRBV20-1 and TRBJ1-2; D is perhaps TRBD1 (5 bases). The CDR3 consists of 11 residues. V was cut by 5 bases and J by 4 bases, with 8 bases left in between. Per the germline V gene, CDR1 is DFQATT and CDR2 is SNEGSKA (reference sequence). CDR3: CSAQGPYGYTF. The CDR3 DNA sequence: TGCAGTGCTCAGGGTCCCTATGGCTACACCTTC.

This chain joins TRBV7-9 and TRBJ1-1; 9 positions match TRBD1. The CDR3 totals 15 residues. From germline, CDR1 is SEHNR and CDR2 FQNEAQ (reference sequence). V was pared by 5 bases and J by 0 bases, with 4 bases of the junction left unmatched. The DNA for the CDR3 is TGTGCCAGCAGCCCCCGGGACAGGGTGAACACTGAAGCTTTCTTT. Its protein is CASSPRDRVNTEAFF.

The rearrangement joins TRBV2 to TRBJ1-3; 7 nucleotides match TRBD1. The CDR3 extends over 15 amino acids. Germline-derived CDR1 and CDR2 are SNHLY and FYNNEI. The V segment lost 2 bases and the J segment 4 bases; nucleotides outside the gene matches: 5. The CDR3 nucleotides read TGTGCCAGCAGTGAATGGCGACAGGGCGGAAACACCATATATTTT. It specifies CASSEWRQGGNTIYF.

The chain couples TRBV7-2 to TRBJ2-7; 9 nucleotides match TRBD1. Germline lookup yields CDR1 SGHTA and CDR2 FQGNSA. The CDR3 is 15 residues long. The junction had 7 bases not matched to a gene; V was cut back by 6 bases and J by 1 base. CDR3 coding DNA: TGTGCCAGCAGTCAACAGGGGGCTAATTCCTACGAGCAGTACTTC. It translates to CASSQQGANSYEQYF.

The V and J genes are TRBV18 and TRBJ2-1; 14 bases are shared with TRBD2. Per the germline V gene, CDR1 is KGHSH and CDR2 is LQKENI. This CDR3 region has 16 residues. Trimming at V came to 5 bases and at J to 2 bases, leaving 2 bases not matched to a gene. CDR3 residues: CASSAGLAGAYNEQFF. DNA of the CDR3: TGTGCCAGCTCAGCGGGACTAGCGGGAGCCTACAATGAGCAGTTCTTC. Based on the CDR3 plus reference TRBV18 and TRBJ2-1, the full variable domain is NAGVMQNPRHLVRRRGQEARLRCSPMKGHSHVYWYRQLPEEGLKFMVYLQKENIIDESGMPKERFSAEFPKEGPSILRIQQVVRGDSAAYFCASSAGLAGAYNEQFFGPGTRLTVL.

The rearrangement links TRBV6-2 or TRBV6-3 to TRBJ2-1; 14 bases map to TRBD2. The CDR3 has 16 amino acids. CDR1 is MNHEY and CDR2 is SVGEGT in the germline V gene. V lost 5 bases, J lost 2 bases, and 2 bases stayed unmatched. The CDR3, as DNA: TGTGCCAGCAGTGGGACTAGCGGGAGACCCTACAATGAGCAGTTCTTC. Translating gives CASSGTSGRPYNEQFF.